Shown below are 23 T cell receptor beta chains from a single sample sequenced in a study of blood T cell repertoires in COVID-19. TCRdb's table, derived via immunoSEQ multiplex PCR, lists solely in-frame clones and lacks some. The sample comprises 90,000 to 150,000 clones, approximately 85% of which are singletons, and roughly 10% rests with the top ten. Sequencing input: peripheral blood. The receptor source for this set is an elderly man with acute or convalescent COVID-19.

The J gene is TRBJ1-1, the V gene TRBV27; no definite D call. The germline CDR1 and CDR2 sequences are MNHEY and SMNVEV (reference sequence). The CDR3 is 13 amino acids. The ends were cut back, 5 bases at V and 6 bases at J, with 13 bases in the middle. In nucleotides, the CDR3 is TGTGCCAGCAGTAGGAGTGAAGCCCCTGAAGCTTTCTTT. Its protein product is CASSRSEAPEAFF.

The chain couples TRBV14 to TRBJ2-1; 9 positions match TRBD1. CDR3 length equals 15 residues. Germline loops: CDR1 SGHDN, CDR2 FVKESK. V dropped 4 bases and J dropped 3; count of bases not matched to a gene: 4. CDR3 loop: CASSLGQGNYNEQFF. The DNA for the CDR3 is TGTGCCAGCAGCCTGGGACAGGGCAACTACAATGAGCAGTTCTTC.

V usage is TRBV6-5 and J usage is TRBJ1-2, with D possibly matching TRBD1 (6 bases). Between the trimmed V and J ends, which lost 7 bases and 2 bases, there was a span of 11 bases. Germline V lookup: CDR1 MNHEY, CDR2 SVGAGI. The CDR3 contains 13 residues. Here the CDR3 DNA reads TGTGCCAGCATTCGGACAGAGAACTATGGCTACACCTTC. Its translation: CASIRTENYGYTF.

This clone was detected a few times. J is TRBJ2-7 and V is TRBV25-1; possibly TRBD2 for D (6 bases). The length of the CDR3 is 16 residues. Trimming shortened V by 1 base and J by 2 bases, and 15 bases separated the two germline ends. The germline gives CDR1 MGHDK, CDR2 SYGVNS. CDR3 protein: CASSESRTRGTYEQYF. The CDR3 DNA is TGTGCCAGCAGTGAATCGCGGACCCGGGGGACCTACGAGCAGTACTTC.

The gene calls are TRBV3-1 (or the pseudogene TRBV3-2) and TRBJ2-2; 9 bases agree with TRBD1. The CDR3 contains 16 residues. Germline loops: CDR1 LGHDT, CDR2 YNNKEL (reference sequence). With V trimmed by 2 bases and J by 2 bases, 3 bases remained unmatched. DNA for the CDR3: TGTGCCAGCAGCCAACGGGGACAGGGTAACACCGGGGAGCTGTTTTTT. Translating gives CASSQRGQGNTGELFF.

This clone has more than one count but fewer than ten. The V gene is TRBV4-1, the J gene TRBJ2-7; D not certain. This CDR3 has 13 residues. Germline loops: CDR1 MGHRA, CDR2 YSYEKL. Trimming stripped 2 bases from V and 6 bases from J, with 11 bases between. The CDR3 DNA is TGCGCCAGCAGCCAAATGATCGAGGCCGAGCAGTACTTC. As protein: CASSQMIEAEQYF.

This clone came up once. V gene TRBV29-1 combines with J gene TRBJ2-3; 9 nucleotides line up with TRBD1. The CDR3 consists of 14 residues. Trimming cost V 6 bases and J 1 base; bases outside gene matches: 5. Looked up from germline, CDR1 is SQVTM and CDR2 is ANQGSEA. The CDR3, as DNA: TGCAGCGTCGGACAGGGGATAGGCACAGATACGCAGTATTTT. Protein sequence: CSVGQGIGTDTQYF.

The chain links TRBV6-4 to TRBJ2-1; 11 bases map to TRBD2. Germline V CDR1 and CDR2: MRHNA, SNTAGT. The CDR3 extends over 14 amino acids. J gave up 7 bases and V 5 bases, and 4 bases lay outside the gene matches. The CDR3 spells CASSSLAGGNEQFF. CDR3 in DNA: TGTGCCAGCAGTAGCCTAGCGGGAGGAAATGAGCAGTTCTTC.

Written as DNA, the CDR3 is TGTGCCAGCAGCTTAGCCAGGGGTTACTCCTACGAGCAGTACTTC. Translation: CASSLARGYSYEQYF. The chain has TRBV7-9 and TRBJ2-7; perhaps TRBD1 as D (6 bases). Between the trimmed V and J ends, which lost 0 bases and 0 bases, there was a span of 9 bases. The CDR3 runs to 15 residues. The V gene's germline CDR1 is SEHNR and CDR2 FQNEAQ (reference sequence).

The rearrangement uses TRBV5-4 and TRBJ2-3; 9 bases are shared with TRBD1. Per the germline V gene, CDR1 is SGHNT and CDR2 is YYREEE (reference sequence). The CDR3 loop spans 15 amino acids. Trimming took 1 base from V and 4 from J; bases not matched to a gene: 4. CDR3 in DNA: TGTGCCAGCAGCTTGCAAGACAGGGGGGCAGATACGCAGTATTTT. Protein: CASSLQDRGADTQYF.

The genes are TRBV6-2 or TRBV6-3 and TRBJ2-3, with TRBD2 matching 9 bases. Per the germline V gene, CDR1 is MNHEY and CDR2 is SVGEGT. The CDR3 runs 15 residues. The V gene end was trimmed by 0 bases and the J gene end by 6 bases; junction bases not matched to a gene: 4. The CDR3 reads CASSYSSGSLDTQYF. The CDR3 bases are TGTGCCAGCAGTTACTCTAGCGGGAGTTTGGATACGCAGTATTTT.

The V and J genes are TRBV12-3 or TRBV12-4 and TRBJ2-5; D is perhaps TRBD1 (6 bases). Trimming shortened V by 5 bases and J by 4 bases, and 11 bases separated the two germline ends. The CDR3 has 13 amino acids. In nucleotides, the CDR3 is TGTGCCAGCAGTCCCCAGGGGATAGAGACCCAGTACTTC. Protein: CASSPQGIETQYF.

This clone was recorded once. CDR3 amino acids: CASTQDEYNEQFF. CDR3 sequence (DNA): TGTGCCAGCACCCAGGATGAGTACAATGAGCAGTTCTTC. The chain carries TRBV6-6 and TRBJ2-1; D ambiguous. This CDR3 is 13 amino acids long. The germline CDR1 and CDR2 sequences are MNHNY and SVGAGI (reference sequence). Trimming left V 7 bases short and J 4 bases short, with 11 bases between.

This CDR3 is CASSFGGWGMNTEAFF. CDR3 sequence (DNA): TGTGCCAGCAGTTTCGGGGGGTGGGGGATGAACACTGAAGCTTTCTTT. The V gene is TRBV27, the J gene TRBJ1-1; D might be TRBD1 (5 bases). The V gene's germline CDR1 is MNHEY and CDR2 SMNVEV (reference sequence). The ends were cut back, 3 bases at V and 0 bases at J, with 14 bases in the middle. CDR3 length: 16 residues.

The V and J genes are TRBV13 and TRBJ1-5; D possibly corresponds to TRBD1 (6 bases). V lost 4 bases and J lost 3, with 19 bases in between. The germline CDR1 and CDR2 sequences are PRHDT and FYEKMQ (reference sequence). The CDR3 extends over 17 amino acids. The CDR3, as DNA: TGTGCCAGCAGCTGGTTGTCCCCCAGGGGCTACAATCAGCCCCAGCATTTT. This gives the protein CASSWLSPRGYNQPQHF.

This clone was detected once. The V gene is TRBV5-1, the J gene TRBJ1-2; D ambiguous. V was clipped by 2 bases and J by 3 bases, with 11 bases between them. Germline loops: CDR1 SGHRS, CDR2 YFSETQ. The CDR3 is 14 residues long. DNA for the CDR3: TGCGCCAGCAGCTTCACAGACTACGACTATGGCTACACCTTC. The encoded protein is CASSFTDYDYGYTF.

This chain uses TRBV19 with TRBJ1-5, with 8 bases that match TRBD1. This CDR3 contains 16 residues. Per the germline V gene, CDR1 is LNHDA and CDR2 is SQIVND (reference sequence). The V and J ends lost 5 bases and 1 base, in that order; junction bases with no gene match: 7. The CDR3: CASSVGTGWSNQPQHF. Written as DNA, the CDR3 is TGTGCCAGTAGTGTCGGGACAGGTTGGAGCAATCAGCCCCAGCATTTT.

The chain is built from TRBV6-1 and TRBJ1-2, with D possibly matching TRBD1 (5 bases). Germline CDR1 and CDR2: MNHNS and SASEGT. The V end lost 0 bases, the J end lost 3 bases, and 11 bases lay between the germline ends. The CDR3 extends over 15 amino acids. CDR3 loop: CASSEAGGGYYGYTF. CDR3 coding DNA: TGTGCCAGCAGTGAAGCTGGGGGGGGTTACTATGGCTACACCTTC.

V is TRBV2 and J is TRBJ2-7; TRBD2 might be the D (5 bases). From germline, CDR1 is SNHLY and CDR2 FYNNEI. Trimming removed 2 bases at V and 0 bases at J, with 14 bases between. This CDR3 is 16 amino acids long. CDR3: CASSEPPWRSSYEQYF. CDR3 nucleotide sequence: TGTGCCAGCAGTGAACCCCCGTGGAGGAGCTCCTACGAGCAGTACTTC.

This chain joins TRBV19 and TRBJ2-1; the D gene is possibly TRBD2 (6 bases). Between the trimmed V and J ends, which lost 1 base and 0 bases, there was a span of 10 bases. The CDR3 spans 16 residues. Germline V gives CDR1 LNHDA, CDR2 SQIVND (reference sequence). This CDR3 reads CASSIAGVSSYNEQFF. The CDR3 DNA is TGTGCCAGTAGTATAGCGGGAGTGAGCTCCTACAATGAGCAGTTCTTC.

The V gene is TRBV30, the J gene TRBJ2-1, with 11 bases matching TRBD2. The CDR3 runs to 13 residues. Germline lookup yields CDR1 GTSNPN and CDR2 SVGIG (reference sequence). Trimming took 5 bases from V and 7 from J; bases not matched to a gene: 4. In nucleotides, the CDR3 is TGTGCCTGGGGGACTAGCGGACATAATGAGCAGTTCTTC. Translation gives CAWGTSGHNEQFF.

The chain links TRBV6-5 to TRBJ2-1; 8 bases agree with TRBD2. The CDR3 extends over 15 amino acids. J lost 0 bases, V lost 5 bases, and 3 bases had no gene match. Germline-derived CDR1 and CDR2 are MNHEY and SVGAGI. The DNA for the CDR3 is TGTGCCAGCAGTCCCACTAGCGGCTCCTACAATGAGCAGTTCTTC. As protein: CASSPTSGSYNEQFF.

The CDR3 is CASTDRVGETQYF. The CDR3 DNA follows: TGTGCCAGCACCGACAGGGTAGGGGAGACCCAGTACTTC. The rearrangement joins TRBV11-2 to TRBJ2-5, with 7 bases identical to TRBD1. Germline loops: CDR1 SGHAT, CDR2 FQNNGV. After removal of 7 bases from V and 5 bases from J, the junction contained 7 bases not matched to a gene. This CDR3 contains 13 residues.